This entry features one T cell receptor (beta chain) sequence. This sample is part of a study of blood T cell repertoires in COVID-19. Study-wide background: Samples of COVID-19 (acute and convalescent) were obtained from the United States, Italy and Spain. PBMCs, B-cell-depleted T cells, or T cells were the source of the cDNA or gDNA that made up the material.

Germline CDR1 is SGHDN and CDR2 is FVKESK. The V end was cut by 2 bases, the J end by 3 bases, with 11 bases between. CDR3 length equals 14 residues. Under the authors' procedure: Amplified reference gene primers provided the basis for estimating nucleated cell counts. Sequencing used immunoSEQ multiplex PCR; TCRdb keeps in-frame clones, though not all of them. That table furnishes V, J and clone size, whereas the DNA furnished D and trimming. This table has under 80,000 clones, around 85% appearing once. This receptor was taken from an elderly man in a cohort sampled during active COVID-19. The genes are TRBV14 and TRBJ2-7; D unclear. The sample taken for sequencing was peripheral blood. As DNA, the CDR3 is TGTGCCAGCAGCCAAAGGTCCAGGAACTACGAGCAGTACTTC. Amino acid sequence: CASSQRSRNYEQYF. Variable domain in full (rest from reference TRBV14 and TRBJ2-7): EAGVTQFPSHSVIEKGQTVTLRCDPISGHDNLYWYRRVMGKEIKFLLHFVKESKQDESGMPNNRFLAERTGGTYSTLKVQPAELEDSGVYFCASSQRSRNYEQYFGPGTRLTVT.